This entry concerns a single T cell receptor beta chain. Its antigen is currently unknown. The data are from a study of PD-1 blockade in classical Hodgkin lymphoma. Study-wide results and caveats: Newly diagnosed patients and complete responders had comparable diversity at baseline. Newly diagnosed patients had baseline TCR diversity that was reportedly lower than that of healthy donors.

Germline CDR1 MRHNA, CDR2 SNTAGT. The CDR3 has 15 residues. V was clipped by 5 bases and J by 4 bases; unmatched bases: 4. TCRdb's copy holds only in-frame clones and misses some; the assay was immunoSEQ multiplex PCR. The table lists roughly 50,000 clones, 85% to 90% of them singletons. Time point of the sample: cycle 4 day 1 (C4D1), after five to seven weeks of nivolumab. Every patient was affected by relapse after autologous stem cell transplantation, while exposure to brentuximab vedotin was not uniform. The TCR was taken from a human donor with classical Hodgkin lymphoma. The source was peripheral blood mononuclear cells (PBMCs), collected before the fourth cycle of nivolumab. The genes are TRBV6-4 and TRBJ2-6; 8 nucleotides match TRBD1. The DNA for the CDR3 is TGTGCCAGCAGTCGACAGGGGAACGGGGCCAACGTCCTGACTTTC. Its translation is CASSRQGNGANVLTF.